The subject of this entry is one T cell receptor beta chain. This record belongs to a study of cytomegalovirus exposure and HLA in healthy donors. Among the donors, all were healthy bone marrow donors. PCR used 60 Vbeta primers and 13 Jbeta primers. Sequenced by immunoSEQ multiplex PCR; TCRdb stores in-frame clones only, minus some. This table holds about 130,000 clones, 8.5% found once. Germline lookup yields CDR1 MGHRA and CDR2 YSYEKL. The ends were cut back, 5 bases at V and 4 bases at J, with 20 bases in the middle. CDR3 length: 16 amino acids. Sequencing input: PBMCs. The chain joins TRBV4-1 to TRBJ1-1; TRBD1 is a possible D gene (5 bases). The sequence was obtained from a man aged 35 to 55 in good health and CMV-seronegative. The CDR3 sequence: CASSYPTEGRGTEAFF. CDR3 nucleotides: TGCGCCAGCAGCTACCCGACAGAGGGGAGGGGCACTGAAGCTTTCTTT.